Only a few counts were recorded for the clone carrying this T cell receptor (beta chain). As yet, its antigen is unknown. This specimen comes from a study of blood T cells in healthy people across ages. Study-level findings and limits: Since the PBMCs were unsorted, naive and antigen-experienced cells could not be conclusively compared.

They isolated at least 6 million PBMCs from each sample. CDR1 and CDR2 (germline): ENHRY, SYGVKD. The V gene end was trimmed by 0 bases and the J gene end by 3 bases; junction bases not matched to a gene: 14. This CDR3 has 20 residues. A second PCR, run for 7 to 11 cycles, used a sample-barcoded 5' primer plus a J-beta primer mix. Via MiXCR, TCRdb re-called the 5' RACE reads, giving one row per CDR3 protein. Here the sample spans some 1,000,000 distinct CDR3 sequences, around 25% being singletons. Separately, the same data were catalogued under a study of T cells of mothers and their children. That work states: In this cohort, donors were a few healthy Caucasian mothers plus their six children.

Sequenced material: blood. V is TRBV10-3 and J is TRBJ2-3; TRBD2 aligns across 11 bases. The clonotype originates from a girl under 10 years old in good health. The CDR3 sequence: CAISESMSVTSGGETDTQYF. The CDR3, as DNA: TGTGCCATCAGTGAGTCAATGTCGGTTACTAGCGGGGGAGAGACAGATACGCAGTATTTT.